Given below is one TCR beta chain in context. Its target is unknown. A multiplex PCR was run with 60 Vbeta primers and 13 Jbeta primers. TCRdb keeps only in-frame clones here, not all; method: immunoSEQ multiplex PCR. Among about 130,000 clones listed, about 74% were seen once. The data belong to a study of cytomegalovirus exposure and HLA in healthy donors. At the level of the study: An early release of data contained roughly 90 million unique TCRs, which came from HLA-typed donors.

Trimming removed 0 bases at V and 12 bases at J, with 12 bases between. The CDR3 has 12 residues. Germline V gene lookup returns CDR1 LGHNA and CDR2 YNFKEQ. Study outcomes and limitations: Links to common viral pathogens appeared, in a later analysis, for several of the most significant clusters. In a later analysis, an Asian-associated ancestry cluster reportedly showed fewer N-insertions than the roughly 650-donor mean.

The chain is built from TRBV4-2 and TRBJ2-7; D might be TRBD1 (6 bases). Sequencing input: PBMCs. This receptor was identified in a man younger than 35 in good health and CMV-seropositive. CDR3 in amino acids: CASSQEGAVRYF. The CDR3 DNA is TGTGCCAGCAGCCAAGAGGGGGCGGTGCGGTACTTC.